Listed below are T cell receptor beta chains from one sample, sequenced in a study of early T cells in non-severe SARS-CoV-2 infection. TCRdb re-called the 5' RACE reads with MiXCR, one entry per CDR3 protein. The table lists 24,000 or so distinct CDR3 sequences, 4.5% to 7% of them singletons. The material sequenced was whole blood. The source is an adult who was a healthcare worker with PCR-confirmed SARS-CoV-2 infection or an uninfected control (not recorded which). CDR3s include the opening cysteine and the closing phenylalanine or tryptophan. A D gene is named only where the DNA matches it firmly. Some rows mark clone size as missing; the rest say once, few, many or name a class of expanded clone.

cdr3_aa,cdr3_nt,j_call,d_call,clone_size,v_call
CASSLMNRPRTTDTQYF,TGTGCCAGCAGCCTGATGAACCGCCCACGGACCACAGATACGCAGTATTTT,TRBJ2-3,.,.,TRBV5-4
CASSMGNYEQYF,TGCGCCAGCAGTATGGGGAACTACGAGCAGTACTTC,TRBJ2-7,.,few,TRBV5-1
CASSFRPGSSGNTIYF,TGTGCCAGCAGCTTTAGACCGGGCTCATCTGGAAACACCATATATTTT,TRBJ1-3,.,few,TRBV7-2
CASSLGQRHVLDTEAFF,TGCGCCAGCAGCTTGGGACAGAGACACGTGTTGGACACTGAAGCTTTCTTT,TRBJ1-1,.,many,TRBV5-1
CASRTDRSYEQYF,TGTGCCAGCAGGACCGACAGGAGCTACGAGCAGTACTTC,TRBJ2-7,.,many,TRBV28
CASSPIAGGTSDTQYF,TGTGCCAGCTCACCAATAGCGGGGGGGACGTCAGATACGCAGTATTTT,TRBJ2-3,TRBD2,.,TRBV18
CSAKTGVGNTIYF,TGCAGTGCCAAGACAGGGGTTGGAAACACCATATATTTT,TRBJ1-3,TRBD1,many,TRBV20-1
CASSMDRRNYGYTF,TGTGCCAGTAGTATGGACAGGAGAAACTATGGCTACACCTTC,TRBJ1-2,TRBD1,.,TRBV19
CASSLSGVSAFF,TGTGCCAGCAGCCTGTCAGGGGTGAGTGCTTTCTTT,TRBJ1-1,.,few,TRBV14
CASSLGGVNTEAFF,TGTGCCAGCAGCTTGGGAGGGGTGAACACTGAAGCTTTCTTT,TRBJ1-1,.,many,TRBV11-2
CASSQVVIDVYGYTF,TGCGCCAGCAGCCAAGTGGTGATCGACGTCTATGGCTACACCTTC,TRBJ1-2,.,many,TRBV4-1
CATSDAGSRGGYTF,TGTGCCACCAGTGACGCCGGATCGCGGGGCGGCTACACCTTC,TRBJ1-2,.,.,TRBV24-1
CASRTTGEANSPLHF,TGCGCCAGCAGAACCACAGGGGAGGCTAATTCACCCCTCCACTTT,TRBJ1-6,TRBD1,many,TRBV5-1
CSARHRKGGGYNEQFF,TGCAGTGCTAGACATAGAAAAGGGGGGGGTTACAATGAGCAGTTCTTC,TRBJ2-1,.,.,TRBV20-1
CASSQGRGGSNTEAFF,TGCGCCAGCAGCCAAGGAAGAGGGGGCTCGAACACTGAAGCTTTCTTT,TRBJ1-1,TRBD1,many,TRBV4-1
CATLARDSGNTIYF,TGTGCCACTCTGGCCCGGGACTCTGGAAACACCATATATTTT,TRBJ1-3,.,.,TRBV19
CASRSTASTDTQYF,TGTGCCAGCAGATCGACAGCTAGCACAGATACGCAGTATTTT,TRBJ2-3,.,many,TRBV2
CASSGAGPYQAF,TGTGCCAGCAGCGGTGCGGGCCCCTATCAGGCTTTT,TRBJ1-4,.,many,TRBV12-3/TRBV12-4
CASSPLGSGGAGNEQFF,TGCGCCAGCAGCCCCTTAGGGAGCGGGGGGGCCGGGAATGAGCAGTTCTTC,TRBJ2-1,TRBD2,many,TRBV4-3
CASSPSHLNTEAFF,TGTGCCAGCAGCCCCTCTCATCTGAACACTGAAGCTTTCTTT,TRBJ1-1,.,.,TRBV4-2
CASSLVGAETQYF,TGTGCCAGCAGCTTAGTTGGGGCAGAGACCCAGTACTTC,TRBJ2-5,.,few,TRBV7-2
CASSYDGAQPQHF,TGTGCCAGCAGTTACGACGGGGCTCAGCCCCAGCATTTT,TRBJ1-5,.,medium-sized,TRBV6-2/TRBV6-3